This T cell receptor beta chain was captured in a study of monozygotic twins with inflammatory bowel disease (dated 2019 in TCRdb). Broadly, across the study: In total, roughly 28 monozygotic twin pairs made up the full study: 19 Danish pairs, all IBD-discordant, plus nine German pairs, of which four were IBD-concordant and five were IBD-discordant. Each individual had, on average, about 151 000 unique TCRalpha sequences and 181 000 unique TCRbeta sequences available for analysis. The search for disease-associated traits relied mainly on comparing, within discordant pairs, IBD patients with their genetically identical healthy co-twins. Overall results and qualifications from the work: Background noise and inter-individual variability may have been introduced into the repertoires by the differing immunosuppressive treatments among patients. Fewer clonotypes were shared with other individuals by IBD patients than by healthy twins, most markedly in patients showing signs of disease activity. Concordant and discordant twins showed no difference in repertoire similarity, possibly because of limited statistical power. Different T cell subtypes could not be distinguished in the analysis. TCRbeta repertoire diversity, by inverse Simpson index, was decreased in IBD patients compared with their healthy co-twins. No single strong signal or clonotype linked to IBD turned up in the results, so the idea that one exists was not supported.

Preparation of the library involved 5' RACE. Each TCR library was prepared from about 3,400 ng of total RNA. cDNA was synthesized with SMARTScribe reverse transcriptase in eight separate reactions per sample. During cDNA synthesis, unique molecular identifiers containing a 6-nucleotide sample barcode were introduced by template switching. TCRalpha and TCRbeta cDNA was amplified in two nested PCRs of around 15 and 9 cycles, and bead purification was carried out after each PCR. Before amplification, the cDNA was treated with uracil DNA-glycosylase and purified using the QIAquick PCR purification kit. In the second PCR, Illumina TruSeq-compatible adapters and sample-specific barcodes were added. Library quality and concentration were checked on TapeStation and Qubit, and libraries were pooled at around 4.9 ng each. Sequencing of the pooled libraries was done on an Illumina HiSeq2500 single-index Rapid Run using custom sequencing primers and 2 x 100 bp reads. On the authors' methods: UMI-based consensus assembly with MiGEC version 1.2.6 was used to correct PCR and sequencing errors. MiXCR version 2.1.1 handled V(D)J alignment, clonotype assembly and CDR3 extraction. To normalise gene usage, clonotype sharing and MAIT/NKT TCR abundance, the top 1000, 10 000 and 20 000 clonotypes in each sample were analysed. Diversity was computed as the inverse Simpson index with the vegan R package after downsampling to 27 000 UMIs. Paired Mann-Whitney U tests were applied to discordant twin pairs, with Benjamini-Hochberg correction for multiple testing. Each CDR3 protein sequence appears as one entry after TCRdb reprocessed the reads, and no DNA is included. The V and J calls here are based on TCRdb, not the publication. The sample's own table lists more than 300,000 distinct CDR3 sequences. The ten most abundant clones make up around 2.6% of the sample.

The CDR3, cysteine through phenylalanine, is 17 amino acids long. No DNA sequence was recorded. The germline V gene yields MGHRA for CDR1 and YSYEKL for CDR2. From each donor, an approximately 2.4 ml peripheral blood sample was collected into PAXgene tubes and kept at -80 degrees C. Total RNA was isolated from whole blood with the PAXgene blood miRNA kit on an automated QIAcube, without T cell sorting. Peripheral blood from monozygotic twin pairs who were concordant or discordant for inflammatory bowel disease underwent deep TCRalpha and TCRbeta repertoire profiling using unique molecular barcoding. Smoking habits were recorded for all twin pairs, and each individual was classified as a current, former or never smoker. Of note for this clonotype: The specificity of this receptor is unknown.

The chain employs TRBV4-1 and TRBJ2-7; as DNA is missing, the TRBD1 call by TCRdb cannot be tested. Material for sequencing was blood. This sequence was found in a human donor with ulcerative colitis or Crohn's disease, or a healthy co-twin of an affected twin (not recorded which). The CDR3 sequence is CASSQDIISQGGNEQYF.